This T cell receptor beta chain comes out of a study of blood T cell repertoires in COVID-19. About the research overall: The United States, Italy and Spain were the sources of the acute and convalescent COVID-19 samples.

As processed by the authors: Reference gene primers were amplified, and this amplification served to estimate nucleated cell counts. The table came from immunoSEQ multiplex PCR; TCRdb's copy has only in-frame clones and leaves some out. The V and J calls and clone size are taken from that table; D and trimming were inferred from the DNA. The sample records 90,000 to 100,000 clones, under 85% being singletons. This clonotype originated in a human donor in a cohort sampled during active COVID-19. The specimen sequenced was peripheral blood.

DNA of the CDR3: TGTGCCAGCAGCCAAGGCAAGCGGAGCTCCTACAATGAGCAGTTCTTC. It specifies CASSQGKRSSYNEQFF. The genes are TRBV3-1 (or the pseudogene TRBV3-2) and TRBJ2-1; maybe TRBD2 (5 bases). From germline, CDR1 is LGHDT and CDR2 YNNKEL (reference sequence). V dropped 1 base and J dropped 0 bases, with 10 bases sitting between them. The CDR3 spans 16 residues.